These 20 T cell receptor beta chains were all obtained from the same sample, sequenced in a study of vaccination and CD4 T cells after COVID-19. Cultured CD4+ T cell DNA was sequenced using the Oncomine TCR Beta short-read assay. One entry per CDR3 protein results from TCRdb running MiXCR on the PCR reads. The table shows about 9,000 distinct CDR3 sequences, with approximately 64% occurring only once. The treatment denotes: approximately nine-day PBMC culture with coronavirus spike peptide pools or control peptides (ViraFEST assay). The antigens these receptors bind are not known. Sequences were obtained from CD4+ T cells from blood, cultured in vitro. The receptors come from a human donor who had recovered from COVID-19.

The chain couples TRBV12-3 or TRBV12-4 to TRBJ1-1; no reliable D call. Deletions cut 2 bases from V and 1 base from J, with 5 bases between. The CDR3 covers 13 residues. The CDR3 reads CASSLLQNTEAFF. The CDR3 nucleotides are TGTGCCAGCAGTTTATTGCAGAACACTGAAGCTTTCTTT.

This chain joins TRBV7-2 and TRBJ2-7; 7 positions match TRBD1. V was pared by 1 base and J by 5 bases, with 5 bases of the junction left unmatched. Germline lookup yields CDR1 SGHTA and CDR2 FQGNSA. The CDR3 is 14 amino acids. In DNA form, the CDR3 reads TGTGCCAGCAGCTTAGAGTACACAGGGGACGAGCAGTACTTC. Encoded protein: CASSLEYTGDEQYF.

The chain has TRBV24-1 and TRBJ2-3, with 13 nucleotides matching TRBD2. The CDR3 is made up of 17 amino acids. Germline values: CDR1 KGHDR, CDR2 SFDVKD. The V and J ends lost 2 bases and 1 base, in that order; junction bases with no gene match: 2. The CDR3 spells CATSDWTSGGGTDTQYF. Written as DNA, the CDR3 is TGTGCCACCAGTGATTGGACTAGCGGGGGAGGCACAGATACGCAGTATTTT.

This clonotype was found a few times. The rearrangement links TRBV28 to TRBJ1-5; 11 nucleotides match TRBD1. The length of the CDR3 is 16 residues. The germline gives CDR1 MDHEN, CDR2 SYDVKM. J gave up 1 base and V 4 bases, and 3 bases lay outside the gene matches. CDR3 in DNA: TGTGCCAGCAGTTCCCGGACAGGGGGCAGCAATCAGCCCCAGCATTTT. It yields the protein CASSSRTGGSNQPQHF.

This clonotype was observed once. The rearrangement uses TRBV30 and TRBJ2-3; TRBD2 is a possible D gene (5 bases). V was shortened by 2 bases and J by 6 bases, with 15 bases between the two germline ends. The CDR3 is 14 residues long. Germline lookup yields CDR1 GTSNPN and CDR2 SVGIG (reference sequence). CDR3 bases: TGTGCCTGGAGTCAGGTTGAGGGAACGGATACGCAGTATTTT. It specifies CAWSQVEGTDTQYF.

The V gene is TRBV20-1, the J gene TRBJ2-1; possibly TRBD2 for D (5 bases). CDR1 is DFQATT, CDR2 SNEGSKA, per germline (reference sequence). The CDR3 covers 15 residues. V gave up 5 bases and J gave up 6 bases, with 20 bases separating them. CDR3 sequence: CSASKDSFYGNEQFF. The CDR3 DNA sequence: TGCAGTGCTTCCAAGGACTCATTTTACGGCAATGAGCAGTTCTTC.

V usage is TRBV6-2 or TRBV6-3 and J usage is TRBJ1-2; TRBD1 matches at 7 bases. Germline CDR1 reads MNHEY; CDR2 reads SVGEGT. The junction had 3 bases not matched to a gene; V was cut back by 0 bases and J by 5 bases. The CDR3 is 14 amino acids. CDR3 nucleotide sequence: TGTGCCAGCAGTTACTCGAACAGGGGTTATGGCTACACCTTC. It translates to CASSYSNRGYGYTF.

The J gene is TRBJ1-5, the V gene TRBV28; a possible D gene is TRBD1 (6 bases). The CDR3 has 15 amino acids. V lost 7 bases to trimming and J lost 3 bases, with 16 bases between them. CDR1 is MDHEN and CDR2 is SYDVKM in the germline V gene. The CDR3 nucleotides read TGTGCCAGCAAGTGGGACACCAAGACCAATCAGCCCCAGCATTTT. It encodes CASKWDTKTNQPQHF. The full variable domain, completed using reference TRBV28 and TRBJ1-5, is DVKVTQSSRYLVKRTGEKVFLECVQDMDHENMFWYRQDPGLGLRLIYFSYDVKMKEKGDIPEGYSVSREKKERFSLILESASTNQTSMYLCASKWDTKTNQPQHFGDGTRLSIL.

The genes are TRBV4-1 and TRBJ1-5; D unclear. V gave up 5 bases and J gave up 0 bases, with 5 bases separating them. CDR3 length equals 13 residues. CDR1 is MGHRA, CDR2 YSYEKL, per germline. This chain's CDR3 is CASSKNSNQPQHF. In nucleotides, the CDR3 is TGCGCCAGCAGCAAAAATAGCAATCAGCCCCAGCATTTT.

The chain has TRBV25-1 and TRBJ1-5; 8 positions agree with TRBD1. The CDR3 runs 14 residues. Looked up from germline, CDR1 is MGHDK and CDR2 is SYGVNS. The J segment lost 6 bases and the V segment lost 2 bases, leaving 3 bases of the junction unmatched. Here the CDR3 reads CASSEPGGGQPQHF. The CDR3 DNA reads as TGTGCCAGCAGTGAACCAGGGGGCGGTCAGCCCCAGCATTTT. Full variable domain (outside the CDR3, taken from reference TRBV25-1 and TRBJ1-5): EADIYQTPRYLVIGTGKKITLECSQTMGHDKMYWYQQDPGMELHLIHYSYGVNSTEKGDLSSESTVSRIRTEHFPLTLESARPSHTSQYLCASSEPGGGQPQHFGDGTRLSIL.

This rearrangement joins TRBV24-1 to TRBJ1-6, with 7 bases matching TRBD1. Germline lookup yields CDR1 KGHDR and CDR2 SFDVKD. V was clipped by 7 bases and J by 7 bases; unmatched bases: 6. This CDR3 is built from 14 residues. CDR3 in DNA: TGTGCCACCAGAGGGGACAGTTCCAATTCACCCCTCCACTTT. Translating it yields CATRGDSSNSPLHF.

The chain couples TRBV15 to TRBJ2-7, with 7 nucleotides matching TRBD1. The germline V gene encodes CDR1 LNHNV and CDR2 YYDKDF (reference sequence). The CDR3 totals 13 residues. With V trimmed by 5 bases and J by 6 bases, 7 bases remained unmatched. The DNA for the CDR3 is TGTGCCACCAGCGGAAGACAGGGTACCGAGCAGTACTTC. Amino acids: CATSGRQGTEQYF.

The CDR3 here is CSASHPRGTGELFF. DNA of the CDR3: TGCAGTGCTAGCCACCCTAGGGGCACCGGGGAGCTGTTTTTT. V gene TRBV20-1 combines with J gene TRBJ2-2; a possible D gene is TRBD1 (5 bases). The germline V and J ends were trimmed by 3 bases and 4 bases, with 12 bases remaining between them. This CDR3 is built from 14 residues. The germline V gene encodes CDR1 DFQATT and CDR2 SNEGSKA (reference sequence).

The chain couples TRBV5-5 to TRBJ1-2; possible D gene TRBD1, 6 bases. CDR1 is SGHKS, CDR2 YYEKEE, per germline (reference sequence). Trimming shortened V by 5 bases and J by 4 bases, and 12 bases separated the two germline ends. This CDR3 has 13 amino acids. CDR3 nucleotide sequence: TGTGCCAGCAGGCAGGGGTCTGGCTATGGCTACACCTTC. This codes for CASRQGSGYGYTF.

The CDR3 here is CASSPWTGFSYEQYF. The CDR3 DNA reads TGTGCCAGCAGTCCGTGGACAGGTTTCTCCTACGAGCAGTACTTC. The V call is TRBV28, the J call TRBJ2-7; 7 bases fit TRBD1. Germline V gene lookup returns CDR1 MDHEN and CDR2 SYDVKM. V gave up 5 bases and J gave up 0 bases; unmatched junction bases: 7. The CDR3 consists of 15 residues.

This chain uses TRBV6-1 with TRBJ1-6; 7 bases agree with TRBD1. Germline V gene data show CDR1 as MNHNS and CDR2 as SASEGT. The CDR3 extends over 20 amino acids. V was clipped by 8 bases and J by 0 bases; unmatched bases: 19. The CDR3 DNA sequence: TGTGCCAGCTCCCGGGGGACAGCCTCTTCGCGGAGCTCCTATAATTCACCCCTCCACTTT. Translation: CASSRGTASSRSSYNSPLHF.

The gene calls are TRBV20-1 and TRBJ2-3, with 15 bases identical to TRBD2. This CDR3 contains 16 residues. V shed 5 bases, J shed 4 bases, and the junction held 7 bases outside the gene matches. The germline gives CDR1 DFQATT, CDR2 SNEGSKA (reference sequence). The chain's CDR3 is CSAGLAGGPRADTQYF. Written as DNA, the CDR3 is TGCAGTGCTGGACTAGCGGGAGGGCCCCGGGCAGATACGCAGTATTTT.

The chain is built from TRBV4-1 and TRBJ1-2; D gene uncertain. V gave up 2 bases and J gave up 1 base, with 11 bases separating them. The CDR3 sequence is 15 residues long. Germline V CDR1 and CDR2: MGHRA, YSYEKL. CDR3 amino acids: CASSQQKTGNYGYTF. CDR3 bases: TGCGCCAGCAGCCAACAAAAGACGGGTAACTATGGCTACACCTTC.

This clonotype was counted a single time. The gene calls are TRBV10-1 and TRBJ2-5, with 8 bases aligning to TRBD2. The CDR3 totals 17 residues. Per the germline V gene, CDR1 is WNHNN and CDR2 is SYGVQD (reference sequence). V shed 8 bases and J 6 bases; nucleotides not matched to a gene: 20. CDR3 DNA sequence: TGCGCCAGCCTTACCACACTTCGAGGACTAGCCGGAAAGACCCAGTACTTC. Translation gives CASLTTLRGLAGKTQYF.

The V and J genes are TRBV28 and TRBJ2-2, with TRBD1 matching 7 bases. V dropped 7 bases and J dropped 1; count of bases not matched to a gene: 6. Germline V gives CDR1 MDHEN, CDR2 SYDVKM. The CDR3 spans 15 residues. CDR3 loop: CASKPRDRNTGELFF. Written as DNA, the CDR3 is TGTGCCAGCAAGCCTCGGGACAGGAACACCGGGGAGCTGTTTTTT.